Below, 11 T cell receptor beta chains from the same sample are listed, as sequenced in a study of vaccination and CD4 T cells after COVID-19. These receptors' targets are unknown. Treatment of the sample: roughly ten-day PBMC culture with coronavirus spike peptide pools or control peptides (ViraFEST assay). CD4+ T cells that had been cultured provided DNA sequenced with the Oncomine TCR Beta short-read assay. TCRdb redid the calling of the PCR reads with MiXCR, one entry per CDR3 protein. The sample shows 15,000 to 20,000 distinct CDR3 sequences, just under 30% of them seen only once. Sequencing was done on a sample of cultured CD4+ T cells from blood. Receptors were obtained from a human donor with COVID-19.

V gene TRBV15 combines with J gene TRBJ2-1; D could derive from TRBD1 or TRBD2 (5 bases each). Per the germline V gene, CDR1 is LNHNV and CDR2 is YYDKDF (reference sequence). Trimming removed 1 base at V and 0 bases at J, with 22 bases between. The CDR3 covers 20 residues. The CDR3: CATSRGPSGMGQTSYNEQFF. The DNA for the CDR3 is TGTGCCACCAGCAGAGGACCCTCCGGGATGGGGCAAACCTCCTACAATGAGCAGTTCTTC. The full variable domain, completed using reference TRBV15 and TRBJ2-1, is DAMVIQNPRYQVTQFGKPVTLSCSQTLNHNVMYWYQQKSSQAPKLLFHYYDKDFNNEADTPDNFQSRRPNTSFCFLDIRSPGLGDTAMYLCATSRGPSGMGQTSYNEQFFGPGTRLTVL.

This clonotype was counted only a few times. The rearrangement uses TRBV24-1 and TRBJ2-3; either TRBD1 or TRBD2 may fit D (5 bases each). The CDR3 length is 14 residues. The V end was cut by 4 bases, the J end by 4 bases, with 11 bases between. CDR1 and CDR2 from the germline V gene are KGHDR and SFDVKD. CDR3 loop: CATSDRGVADTQYF. The DNA of the CDR3 is TGTGCCACCAGTGACCGGGGCGTGGCAGATACGCAGTATTTT.

The rearrangement links TRBV7-2 to TRBJ1-3, with D perhaps TRBD1 (6 bases). V was clipped by 5 bases and J by 0 bases, with 11 bases between them. Germline V lookup: CDR1 SGHTA, CDR2 FQGNSA. The CDR3 has 15 residues. The CDR3: CASSADSHSGNTIYF. DNA of the CDR3: TGTGCCAGCAGCGCGGACAGTCACTCTGGAAACACCATATATTTT.

The gene calls are TRBV7-2 and TRBJ2-1; TRBD2 matches 13 bases. V dropped 5 bases and J dropped 7; count of bases not matched to a gene: 5. The CDR3 has 15 residues. Per the germline V gene, CDR1 is SGHTA and CDR2 is FQGNSA. This chain's CDR3 is CASSPRLAGGNEQFF. The CDR3 DNA reads TGTGCCAGCAGCCCACGACTAGCGGGGGGTAATGAGCAGTTCTTC.

CDR3 sequence reads: CASSWRTEARNTEAFF. In DNA, the CDR3 is TGTGCCAGCAGTTGGCGGACGGAAGCCAGGAACACTGAAGCTTTCTTT. The chain couples TRBV27 to TRBJ1-1; D gene ambiguous. CDR1 is MNHEY, CDR2 SMNVEV, per germline (reference sequence). This CDR3 has 16 amino acids. The V end lost 4 bases, the J end lost 1 base, and 16 bases lay between the germline ends.

As regards this clonotype: The conserved final phenylalanine or tryptophan is absent from the CDR3, which likely points to a read error. The chain joins TRBV7-9 to TRBJ1-2; D not resolved. The CDR3 sequence is 14 residues long. The V end lost 5 bases, the J end lost 6 bases, and 16 bases lay between the germline ends. The germline gives CDR1 SEHNR, CDR2 FQNEAQ (reference sequence). In nucleotides, the CDR3 is TGTGCCAGCAGCGAATACCGGGATAGTCATGGCTACACCTAC. This codes for CASSEYRDSHGYTY.

This clonotype was detected only a few times. The junction and the germline gene differ at one end; a read error may be behind it. The J gene is TRBJ2-7, the V gene TRBV2; 11 bases are a match to TRBD1. Germline lookup yields CDR1 SNHLY and CDR2 FYNNEI. CDR3 length: 14 amino acids. The CDR3 loop reads CASSVVRTGGEHPF. For the CDR3, the DNA is TGTGCCAGCAGTGTGGTCCGGACAGGGGGCGAACATCCCTTC.

The CDR3 nucleotides are TGTGCCAGCAGTGACCCGACAGGGGGCTGGGGCTACACCTTC. Translating it yields CASSDPTGGWGYTF. The chain recombines TRBV2 with TRBJ1-2; 10 bases are a match to TRBD1. Germline-derived CDR1 and CDR2 are SNHLY and FYNNEI. Trimming at V came to 3 bases and at J to 8 bases, leaving 6 bases not matched to a gene. This CDR3 contains 14 residues. Full variable domain (remainder filled in from reference TRBV2 and TRBJ1-2): EPEVTQTPSHQVTQMGQEVILRCVPISNHLYFYWYRQILGQKVEFLVSFYNNEISEKSEIFDDQFSVERPDGSNFTLKIRSTKLEDSAMYFCASSDPTGGWGYTFGSGTRLTVV.

The chain joins TRBV5-1 to TRBJ2-7; D is uncertain. The CDR3 runs to 16 residues. Germline loops: CDR1 SGHRS, CDR2 YFSETQ. V was trimmed by 0 bases and J by 0 bases, leaving 13 bases between them. CDR3 sequence (DNA): TGCGCCAGCAGCTTGGATCGAGGAGCCCCCTCCTACGAGCAGTACTTC. Its protein is CASSLDRGAPSYEQYF.

V is TRBV5-1 and J is TRBJ2-7, with no clear D. This CDR3 region has 14 residues. The V and J ends lost 0 bases and 3 bases respectively, with 10 bases between them. The germline CDR1 and CDR2 sequences are SGHRS and YFSETQ. CDR3 sequence: CASSLALDDYEQYF. Written as DNA, the CDR3 is TGCGCCAGCAGCTTGGCCTTAGACGACTACGAGCAGTACTTC. Together with reference TRBV5-1 and TRBJ2-7, the CDR3 gives the full variable domain: KAGVTQTPRYLIKTRGQQVTLSCSPISGHRSVSWYQQTPGQGLQFLFEYFSETQRNKGNFPGRFSGRQFSNSRSEMNVSTLELGDSALYLCASSLALDDYEQYFGPGTRLTVT.

The V gene is TRBV6-4, the J gene TRBJ2-2; D uncertain. The CDR3 runs 13 residues. Trimming took off 4 bases at V and 11 bases at J, with 14 bases between the two ends. Germline lookup yields CDR1 MRHNA and CDR2 SNTAGT. CDR3 residues: CASSAHALPELFF. CDR3 nucleotide sequence: TGTGCCAGCAGTGCTCATGCCCTGCCCGAGCTGTTTTTT.